This note documents a single TCR beta chain sequence. The CDR3 extends over 17 amino acids. Deletions cut 4 bases from V and 4 bases from J, with 20 bases between. Looked up from germline, CDR1 is KGHDR and CDR2 is SFDVKD. Method: immunoSEQ multiplex PCR; TCRdb's copy keeps in-frame clones and lacks some. The sample carries about 320,000 clones, 70% to 90% recorded once. This sample is part of a study of blood T cell repertoires in COVID-19. The V and J genes are TRBV24-1 and TRBJ2-3, with D possibly TRBD1 on 6 matching bases. Sequenced: PBMCs or T cells enriched from blood (not recorded which). The origin of this receptor is a woman in her 30s who had recovered from COVID-19. The CDR3 sequence is CATSDSGAGVTADTQYF. Here the CDR3 DNA reads TGTGCCACCAGTGACTCCGGTGCAGGGGTAACGGCAGATACGCAGTATTTT.